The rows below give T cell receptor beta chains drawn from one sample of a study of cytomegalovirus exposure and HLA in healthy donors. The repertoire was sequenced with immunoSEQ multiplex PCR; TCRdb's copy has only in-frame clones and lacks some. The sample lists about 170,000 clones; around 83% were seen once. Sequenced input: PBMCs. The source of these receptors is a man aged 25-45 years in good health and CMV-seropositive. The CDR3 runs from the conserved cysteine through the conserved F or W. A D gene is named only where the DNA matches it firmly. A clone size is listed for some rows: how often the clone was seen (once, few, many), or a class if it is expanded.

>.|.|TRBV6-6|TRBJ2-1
TGTGCCAGCAGTCTCGGACTATCCTACAATGAGCAGTTCTTC
CASSLGLSYNEQFF
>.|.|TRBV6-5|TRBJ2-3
TGTGCCAGCACGGATACGCAGTATTTT
CASTDTQYF
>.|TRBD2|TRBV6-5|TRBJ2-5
TGTGCCAGCAGTTACTCCCCTAGCGGGAGGCGGGAGACCCAGTACTTC
CASSYSPSGRRETQYF
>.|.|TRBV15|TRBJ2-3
TGTGCCACCAGCAGAGATCGCCCCCGAGCAGATACGCAGTATTTT
CATSRDRPRADTQYF
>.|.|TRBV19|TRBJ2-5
TGTGCCAGTAGTATCTCGAGACAGCTTAAAGAGACCCAGTACTTC
CASSISRQLKETQYF
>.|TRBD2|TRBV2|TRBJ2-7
TGTGCCAGCAGTGATTACAGCGGGACTGCATACGAGCAGTACTTC
CASSDYSGTAYEQYF
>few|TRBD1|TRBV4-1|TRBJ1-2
TGCGCCAGCGGGACGACAGGGTACGCTGGCTACACCTTC
CASGTTGYAGYTF
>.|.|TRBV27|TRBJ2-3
TGTGCCAGCAGTCCCGCAATGGGAGCGGAATCGGGAGATACGCAGTATTTT
CASSPAMGAESGDTQYF
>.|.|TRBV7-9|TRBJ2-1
TGTTCCAGCAGGACCGGTCGTGGGTCTAGCTCCTACAATGAGCAGTTCTTC
CSSRTGRGSSSYNEQFF
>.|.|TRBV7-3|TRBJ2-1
TGTGCCAGCAGCCTCCAGGGGCAGGGAGACCCCTACAATGAGCAGTTCTTC
CASSLQGQGDPYNEQFF
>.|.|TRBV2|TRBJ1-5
TGTGCCAGCAGTGAGAGGCATAGCAATCAGCCCCAGCATTTT
CASSERHSNQPQHF
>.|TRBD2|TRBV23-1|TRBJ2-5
TGCGCCAGCGGACTAGCGCCACAAGAGACCCAGTACTTC
CASGLAPQETQYF
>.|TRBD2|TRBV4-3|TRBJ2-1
TGCGCCAGCAGCCAGGGGTGGCGGGAGTGGAACAATGAGCAGTTCTTC
CASSQGWREWNNEQFF
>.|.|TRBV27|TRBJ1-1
TGTGCCAGCAGCCGGGTTGGGTATGTGAACACTGAAGCTTTCTTT
CASSRVGYVNTEAFF
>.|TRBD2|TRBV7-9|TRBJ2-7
TGTGCCAGCAGCTCCTCCGGGACTAGCGGGTTTGACTACTACGAGCAGTACTTC
CASSSSGTSGFDYYEQYF
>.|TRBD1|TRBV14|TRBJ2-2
TGTGCCAGCAGCCAAGATTTAAGGGGGCCGGAGGAGAACACCGGGGAGCTGTTTTTT
CASSQDLRGPEENTGELFF
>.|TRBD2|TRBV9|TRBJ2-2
TGTGCCAGCAGCGTAGGACTAGCGGAGACCGGGGAGCTGTTTTTT
CASSVGLAETGELFF